This T cell receptor beta chain was observed in a study of shared clonotypes between healthy human individuals. Sequenced by immunoSEQ multiplex PCR; TCRdb stores in-frame clones only, minus some. The sample contains about 1.5 million clones, approximately 98% of which appear only once. This clonotype originated in a man aged 25-45 years in good health. The specimen sequenced was naive CD4+ T cells sorted from blood. Subset defined: CD45RA+ positively selected.

CDR3 DNA: TGTGCCAGCTTTTGGGGGGCGGGTGAGCAGTTCTTC. It yields the protein CASFWGAGEQFF. The chain is built from TRBV2 and TRBJ2-1; D could derive from TRBD1 or TRBD2 (6 bases each). Germline values: CDR1 SNHLY, CDR2 FYNNEI. Trimming took 8 bases from V and 9 from J, leaving 14 bases between them. The length of the CDR3 is 12 residues.